This T cell receptor (beta chain) was documented in a study of T-cell memory formation after mild COVID-19. Trimming shortened V by 3 bases and J by 6 bases, and 19 bases separated the two germline ends. This CDR3 spans 16 amino acids. The germline gives CDR1 KGHDR, CDR2 SFDVKD. TCRdb re-analysed the 5' RACE reads in MiXCR, keeping a single row per CDR3 protein. The sample holds more than 400,000 distinct CDR3 sequences, approximately 18% seen once. The receptor comes from an adult woman who had mild COVID-19 (a few samples of this study predate the infection). Cell type and time point are not known. The gene calls are TRBV24-1 and TRBJ1-2; TRBD1 is a possible D gene (5 bases). The sample comprised PBMCs or a T cell subset sorted from them (not recorded which). DNA for the CDR3: TGTGCCACCAGTGATAGGCCGGGACGGGCGTTCGATGGCTACACCTTC. Its protein is CATSDRPGRAFDGYTF.